This TCR beta chain was identified during a study of blood T cell repertoires in COVID-19. Study information: Samples taken during acute and convalescent COVID-19 were collected in the United States, Italy and Spain. T cells, B-cell-depleted T cells, or PBMCs provided the cDNA or gDNA that served as material.

Original handling: Quantification of nucleated cells was approximated via reference gene primer amplification. Method: immunoSEQ multiplex PCR; TCRdb's copy keeps in-frame clones and lacks some. Clonal size and the V and J genes are those of that table, whereas D and trimming came from the DNA. Of 350,000 to 450,000 clones listed, 70% to 90% are singletons. This clone showed up just a few times. Germline V lookup: CDR1 SGHRS, CDR2 YFSETQ. V was trimmed by 1 base and J by 0 bases, leaving 13 bases between them. CDR3 length: 16 amino acids. The TCR was taken from a human donor in a cohort sampled during active COVID-19. What was sequenced was peripheral blood. The chain carries TRBV5-1 and TRBJ1-1; TRBD1 is a possible D gene (6 bases). Here the CDR3 reads CASSLSPGVLNTEAFF. CDR3 nucleotides: TGCGCCAGCAGCTTGTCCCCAGGGGTCCTGAACACTGAAGCTTTCTTT.